What follows is one T cell receptor beta chain and its context. This clonotype was found many times. Its cognate antigen has yet to be identified. No much larger clonotype is one base removed from it; base qualities were not supplied. Sequencing used an Illumina HiSeq 1500. TCRdb cleaned the public reads at Q25 with fastp, built clones with MiXCR and kept in-frame beta chains. One record per CDR3 amino acid sequence lists the most common genes and DNA. The sample includes about 130,000 distinct CDR3 sequences, with 8% to 9% observed a single time. The top ten constitute around a tenth of the sample. This entry is derived from a study of T cell repertoires in cytomegalovirus infection (dated 2019 in TCRdb). For the wider study: The HLA type of each donor mattered for the analysis, because public TCR beta signatures pointed to carriage of CMV infection along with the matching HLA type.

From cysteine to phenylalanine, the CDR3 is 14 amino acids long. Of all the DNA, just the CDR3 is kept, 42 bases in frame from base 1. As encoded in the germline V gene, CDR1 is MNHNS while CDR2 is SASEGT. Trimming costs V 2 bases and J 0 bases, and their ends lie 7 bases apart. Broader findings and caveats from the paper: Carriers of CMV infection plus the relevant HLA type were discriminated by the cumulative frequency of public TCR beta family members in the study cohort and in an independent roughly 350-donor cohort. The ex vivo response was dominated by HLA-C-restricted CMV-specific TCR beta clonotypes, and the single most frequent clonotype in two of eight donors was supplied by these HLA-C-restricted clonotypes.

The V and J segments used are TRBV6-1 and TRBJ2-5, with no confident D gene call. Sequencing used PBMCs. The TCR comes from a human donor in good health (CMV status not recorded). Some clones in this sample may be carry-over from other donors' samples. The encoded CDR3 is CASSESRNQETQYF. The sequenced DNA is TGTGCCAGCAGTGAAAGCCGGAACCAAGAGACCCAGTACTTC.